This passage covers 9 T cell receptor beta chains from one sample sequenced in a study of cytomegalovirus exposure and HLA in healthy donors. With 60 Vbeta and 13 Jbeta primers, the PCR was carried out. Profiling relied on immunoSEQ multiplex PCR, and the TCRdb table lists in-frame clones only, not all of them. The sample holds 180,000 or so clones, around 75% seen once. The sequencing sample was made of PBMCs. The receptors shown here come from a female donor in good health and CMV-seronegative.

The J gene is TRBJ2-2, the V gene TRBV7-3; the D gene is possibly TRBD2 (6 bases). The length of the CDR3 is 15 residues. The V end was cut by 5 bases, the J end by 6 bases, with 16 bases between. Germline V gene data show CDR1 as SGHTA and CDR2 as FQGTGA. CDR3 nucleotides: TGTGCCAGCAGCCCTGGATCGGGGGAGGCCGGGGAGCTGTTTTTT. Protein sequence: CASSPGSGEAGELFF.

In its sample, this clone was seen a few times. This chain uses TRBV6-1 with TRBJ1-2; 9 positions match TRBD1. The CDR3 has 15 residues. Germline-derived CDR1 and CDR2 are MNHNS and SASEGT. Germline trimming cut 4 bases from V and 6 bases from J; bases unmatched to any gene: 9. The chain's CDR3 is CASSGSLGTGNGYTF. In DNA form, the CDR3 reads TGTGCCAGCAGTGGTTCCTTAGGGACAGGGAATGGCTACACCTTC.

CDR3 sequence: CASSQEIRPTGRITYEQYF. For the CDR3, the DNA is TGTGCCAGCAGCCAAGAAATTCGGCCGACAGGGAGGATCACCTACGAGCAGTACTTC. The rearrangement joins TRBV4-2 to TRBJ2-7; D perhaps matches TRBD1 (7 bases). The V end lost 0 bases, the J end lost 2 bases, and 23 bases lay between the germline ends. Germline CDR1 and CDR2: LGHNA and YNFKEQ. The CDR3 contains 19 residues.

The V gene is TRBV27, the J gene TRBJ2-5; no reliable D call. There are 12 residues in the CDR3. Trimming shortened V by 6 bases and J by 11 bases, and 16 bases separated the two germline ends. Per the germline V gene, CDR1 is MNHEY and CDR2 is SMNVEV (reference sequence). The CDR3, as DNA: TGTGCCAGCAGATCTACTCAAGGAGAGCAGTACTTC. This translates into CASRSTQGEQYF.

The chain is built from TRBV11-2 and TRBJ1-1, with a weak D call TRBD1 (5 bases). Per germline, CDR1 SGHAT and CDR2 FQNNGV. CDR3 length: 14 residues. V lost 1 base and J 7 bases, leaving 13 bases between the germline ends. In nucleotides, the CDR3 is TGTGCCAGCAGCTTAGCGAGTACAGGTGGTGAAGCTTTCTTT. Encoded protein: CASSLASTGGEAFF.

V gene TRBV9 combines with J gene TRBJ1-2, with D maybe TRBD1 (5 bases). V was trimmed by 2 bases and J by 4 bases, leaving 18 bases between them. Germline V gene sequence: CDR1 SGDLS, CDR2 YYNGEE. There are 16 residues in the CDR3. The CDR3 spells CASSVEVQGFGYGYTF. The DNA for the CDR3 is TGTGCCAGCAGCGTCGAGGTGCAGGGTTTCGGCTATGGCTACACCTTC.

This clone has a handful of counts. This chain joins TRBV10-3 and TRBJ2-1; 11 nucleotides line up with TRBD1. The CDR3 contains 15 residues. The trim removed 5 bases at V and 5 bases at J, leaving 5 bases unmatched. Looked up from germline, CDR1 is ENHRY and CDR2 is SYGVKD. In DNA, the CDR3 is TGTGCCATCAGTACGGACAGGGGGCAGGACAATGAGCAGTTCTTC. Amino acids: CAISTDRGQDNEQFF.

V gene TRBV5-8 combines with J gene TRBJ1-5, with D hard to call. CDR1 is SGHTS and CDR2 is YDEGEE in the germline V gene. This CDR3 comprises 15 residues. Between the trimmed V and J ends, which lost 0 bases and 0 bases, there was a span of 7 bases. CDR3 in amino acids: CASSLGSYSNQPQHF. The CDR3 DNA follows: TGTGCCAGCAGCTTGGGGAGCTATAGCAATCAGCCCCAGCATTTT.

The rearrangement joins TRBV11-3 to TRBJ2-5; a weak D match, TRBD1 (6 bases). The better agreement between TRBJ2-7 and the DNA end casts doubt on the J call. Germline CDR1 reads SGHNT; CDR2 reads YENEEA. The CDR3 loop spans 14 amino acids. CDR3 sequence: CASSSGTQSYEQYF. CDR3 in DNA: TGTGCCAGCAGCTCCGGGACACAATCCTACGAGCAGTACTTC.